Listed below are T cell receptor beta chains from one sample, sequenced in a study of blood T cell repertoires in COVID-19. The repertoire was sequenced with immunoSEQ multiplex PCR; TCRdb's copy has only in-frame clones and lacks some. The data hold about 200,000 clones, with about 90% observed a single time. Sequenced material: PBMCs or T cells enriched from blood (not recorded which). These TCRs come from a woman aged 25 to 39 who had recovered from COVID-19. Both conserved end residues are part of each CDR3. Each record gives: D gene, V gene, J gene, clone size, CDR3 protein, CDR3 DNA. A D gene is named only where the DNA matches it firmly. Clone sizes are given selectively: once, few, many, or a class where the clone is expanded.

-	TRBV28	TRBJ1-2	-	CASSFQDKGYTF	TGTGCCAGCAGTTTCCAGGATAAGGGCTACACCTTC
-	TRBV28	TRBJ1-6	-	CASSFIHNSPLHF	TGTGCCAGCAGTTTTATACACAATTCACCCCTCCACTTT
TRBD1	TRBV7-8	TRBJ1-2	-	CASSRDRSQGYTF	TGTGCCAGCAGCCGGGACAGGAGTCAGGGCTACACCTTC
-	TRBV27	TRBJ1-2	-	CASSFRGSYGYTF	TGTGCCAGCAGTTTCCGGGGGAGCTATGGCTACACCTTC
-	TRBV28	TRBJ1-3	-	CASRRHLSGNTIYF	TGTGCCAGCAGGCGGCACCTCTCTGGAAACACCATATATTTT
-	TRBV3-1/TRBV3-2	TRBJ2-1	-	CASSPTGGDEQFF	TGTGCCAGCAGCCCCACTGGCGGGGATGAGCAGTTCTTC
-	TRBV30	TRBJ1-2	-	CAWSVFQANGGYTF	TGTGCCTGGAGTGTATTTCAGGCAAATGGAGGCTACACCTTC
TRBD2	TRBV28	TRBJ2-2	-	CASSLRTSGHTGELFF	TGTGCCAGCAGTTTAAGGACTAGCGGGCATACCGGGGAGCTGTTTTTT
-	TRBV7-9	TRBJ2-1	-	CASSLGEAYNEQFF	TGTGCCAGCAGCTTAGGTGAGGCCTACAATGAGCAGTTCTTC
-	TRBV4-2	TRBJ1-1	-	CASSQVRAGPNTEAFF	TGTGCCAGCAGCCAAGTCAGAGCAGGGCCTAACACTGAAGCTTTCTTT
-	TRBV3-1/TRBV3-2	TRBJ1-1	-	CASSQPVLPRIRGGDTEAFF	TGTGCCAGCAGCCAACCCGTCCTACCCAGGATCCGAGGGGGGGACACTGAAGCTTTCTTT
TRBD2	TRBV30	TRBJ2-5	-	CAWSVEGRGAQYF	TGTGCCTGGAGTGTAGAGGGCCGGGGGGCCCAGTACTTC
-	TRBV6-1	TRBJ2-3	-	CASSEADWPDTQYF	TGTGCCAGCAGTGAAGCGGACTGGCCAGATACGCAGTATTTT
-	TRBV27	TRBJ1-1	-	CASSYFGETNTEAFF	TGTGCCAGCAGTTACTTCGGGGAAACGAACACTGAAGCTTTCTTT
-	TRBV19	TRBJ1-1	-	CASSLYRVTEAFF	TGTGCCAGTAGTTTATACAGGGTGACTGAAGCTTTCTTT
TRBD2	TRBV18	TRBJ2-1	-	CASSSGLAGNEQFF	TGTGCCAGCTCATCAGGACTAGCGGGCAATGAGCAGTTCTTC
TRBD1	TRBV24-1	TRBJ2-2	-	CATSDPGQPTNTGELFF	TGTGCCACCAGTGACCCGGGACAGCCTACGAACACCGGGGAGCTGTTTTTT
TRBD2	TRBV14	TRBJ2-1	-	CASSSRLGAGGSPSYNEQFF	TGTGCCAGCAGCAGTCGGTTAGGAGCGGGGGGCTCCCCGTCCTACAATGAGCAGTTCTTC
-	TRBV24-1	TRBJ1-5	-	CATSDPGEDGDQPQHF	TGTGCCACCAGTGATCCCGGGGAGGACGGGGATCAGCCCCAGCATTTT
-	TRBV10-3	TRBJ1-1	few	CAISETGLNTEAFF	TGTGCCATCAGTGAGACAGGGTTGAACACTGAAGCTTTCTTT
-	TRBV6-1	TRBJ2-1	-	CASSEIPGDEQFF	TGTGCCAGCAGTGAAATCCCCGGAGATGAGCAGTTCTTC
TRBD1	TRBV6-6	TRBJ1-5	-	CASSLVDRDDNQPQHF	TGTGCCAGCAGTTTGGTGGACAGGGATGACAATCAGCCCCAGCATTTT
-	TRBV7-3	TRBJ2-1	-	CASSLGLGNEQFF	TGTGCCAGCAGCTTAGGGCTGGGCAATGAGCAGTTCTTC
-	TRBV6-5	TRBJ2-7	once	CASSSQGWQFYEQYF	TGTGCCAGCAGTTCCCAGGGGTGGCAGTTCTACGAGCAGTACTTC
-	TRBV12-5	TRBJ2-2	once	CASGSTRDSLLFF	TGTGCTAGTGGTTCTACTAGGGATAGTTTGCTGTTTTTT
-	TRBV7-2	TRBJ1-1	-	CASRTTTDPAFF	TGTGCCAGCAGGACTACGACGGACCCAGCTTTCTTT
-	TRBV11-1	TRBJ2-3	-	CASSLLEGTQYF	TGTGCCAGCAGCTTATTGGAGGGTACGCAGTATTTT
-	TRBV27	TRBJ2-1	-	CASSLIRRGRSSYNEQFF	TGTGCCAGCAGTTTAATTCGGCGGGGCAGGAGCTCCTACAATGAGCAGTTCTTC
TRBD1	TRBV11-3	TRBJ1-5	-	CASSLETGILNQPQHF	TGTGCCAGCAGCTTAGAGACAGGGATACTCAATCAGCCCCAGCATTTT
-	TRBV19	TRBJ1-5	-	CASKSAQGQFQPQHF	TGTGCCAGTAAGTCCGCCCAGGGTCAGTTTCAGCCCCAGCATTTT
-	TRBV3-1/TRBV3-2	TRBJ1-2	once	CASSRGERDGYTF	TGTGCCAGCAGCCGGGGAGAAAGGGATGGCTACACCTTC
TRBD1	TRBV14	TRBJ1-1	-	CASSQVGTGILNTEAFF	TGTGCCAGCAGCCAAGTGGGGACAGGGATTTTGAACACTGAAGCTTTCTTT
TRBD1	TRBV30	TRBJ1-3	-	CAYKQGNSGNTIYF	TGTGCCTATAAACAGGGGAACTCTGGAAACACCATATATTTT
-	TRBV3-1/TRBV3-2	TRBJ1-5	once	CASSQDATQGQPQHF	TGTGCCAGCAGCCAAGATGCGACTCAGGGACAGCCCCAGCATTTT
-	TRBV14	TRBJ2-7	-	CASSSQGPYEQYF	TGTGCCAGCAGCTCACAGGGACCCTACGAGCAGTACTTC
TRBD2	TRBV30	TRBJ2-2	-	CAWRTSGGTGELFF	TGTGCCTGGAGAACTAGCGGGGGCACCGGGGAGCTGTTTTTT
TRBD1	TRBV18	TRBJ1-2	-	CASSPNRGISYGYTF	TGTGCCAGCTCACCTAACAGGGGAATAAGCTATGGCTACACCTTC
TRBD1	TRBV27	TRBJ1-2	-	CASSFPTGAAGYTF	TGTGCCAGCAGTTTTCCGACAGGGGCGGCGGGCTACACCTTC
TRBD1	TRBV5-1	TRBJ2-2	-	CASSLTIQGAGTGELFF	TGCGCCAGCAGCTTGACTATACAGGGGGCGGGCACCGGGGAGCTGTTTTTT
-	TRBV19	TRBJ1-2	once	CASSIAGERGYTF	TGTGCCAGTAGTATCGCGGGGGAACGTGGCTACACCTTC
TRBD1	TRBV25-1	TRBJ1-1	-	CASSDPDRGRAEAFF	TGTGCCAGCAGTGACCCGGACAGGGGGAGGGCTGAAGCTTTCTTT
TRBD1	TRBV9	TRBJ1-5	-	CAGSGQGGFAEPQHF	TGTGCCGGTTCAGGACAGGGAGGATTCGCGGAGCCCCAGCATTTT
-	TRBV6-5	TRBJ2-7	-	CASRYSLSSYEQYF	TGTGCCAGCAGGTACAGCCTCTCCTCCTACGAGCAGTACTTC
-	TRBV19	TRBJ2-3	-	CASSIMGSTDTQYF	TGTGCCAGTAGTATAATGGGCAGCACAGATACGCAGTATTTT
TRBD1	TRBV11-3	TRBJ2-1	many	CASHTGTGSRDEQFF	TGTGCCAGCCATACTGGGACAGGCTCTAGGGATGAGCAGTTCTTC
TRBD2	TRBV30	TRBJ2-7	-	CAWRGLAGVGEQYF	TGTGCCTGGAGGGGACTAGCGGGAGTAGGGGAGCAGTACTTC